This TCR beta chain was profiled in a study of Tregs in tolerant kidney transplant recipients (dated by TCRdb to between 2018 and 2020). About the investigation overall: Additional Treg samples were obtained from a 3-day mixed lymphocyte reaction with belatacept, in some cases followed by a 5-day donor restimulation, before recipient CD4+CD25+CD127- cells were sorted. In a few healthy controls, several methods of expanding Tregs specific for an allogeneic donor were compared by TCRbeta repertoire sequencing. During sorting of primary belatacept mixed lymphocyte reaction cultures, recipient cells were distinguished from donor cells with antibodies. Before combined kidney and bone marrow transplantation, this study identified donor-specific regulatory T cells using TCRbeta sequencing and then followed those same cells after transplant. Study-wide conclusions, independent of this receptor: The study was limited by small patient numbers, and the findings need validation in larger populations and under other immunosuppression protocols. The most biologically relevant and donor-specific TCRbeta repertoire appeared to be identified by expanding Tregs with activated donor B cells. Biological reproducibility was not directly assessed, although technical replication error appeared to be minimal.

Blood from healthy controls was obtained either as purchased buffy coats or from healthy volunteers. Healthy control blood was processed to PBMCs by Ficoll density gradient and cryopreserved, and patient PBMCs were collected before and after transplant. On this clone: Its antigen remains unidentified. Base quality data are lacking; no much larger clone is found one base away.

Deletion took 6 bases off V and 6 bases off J, with a span of 11 bases between the germline ends. Including cysteine and phenylalanine, the CDR3 has 12 amino acids. This entry keeps only the CDR3 DNA: 36 bases, framed from base 1. For CDR1 and CDR2, the germline V gene lists WSHSY and SAAADI. For TCRbeta CDR3 sequencing, genomic DNA was extracted from sorted cells using the QIAGEN DNeasy Blood and Tissue Kit. High-throughput TCRbeta CDR3 sequencing, which included PCR amplification with bias correction and internal controls, was done commercially through immunoSEQ. Per the original workflow: Unique productive TCRbeta sequences were defined by CDR3 nucleotide sequence where primers matched, and otherwise by CDR3 amino acid sequence together with Vbeta and Jbeta genes. A sequence counted as donor-reactive if, in CFSE-low cells, the sequence had a frequency of at least 0.01% and was expanded at least 5-fold compared with unstimulated cells. Jensen-Shannon divergence calculated on the top 100 TCRbeta sequences ranked by frequency was used to measure repertoire divergence. For samples with multiple sequencing runs, sorting error was corrected separately for each run before the runs were pooled. TCRdb's version of the immuneACCESS table is confined to in-frame rearrangements and falls short of the full clone set. An unresolved V gene accounts for under half of the shortfall where checked; the remainder is of unknown origin. V and J calls and clone size are those listed in that table; D and trimming were worked out from the DNA. Within this sample are 15,000 to 25,000 clones, with about three fifths of them counted one time only. The ten most abundant clones make up 3% to 4% of the sample.

This TCR derives from a human donor in good health. The chain links TRBV10-2 with TRBJ1-2, with TRBD1 tentatively as D gene (6 bases match). The sample taken for sequencing was Tregs from blood cultured with allogeneic cells. The DNA is TGCGCCAGCAGCATAACAGGGCATGGCTACACCTTC. Translated, this gives CASSITGHGYTF.